The 16 T cell receptor beta chains given below trace back to one sample, sequenced in a study of shared clonotypes between healthy human individuals. Repertoires were generated with immunoSEQ multiplex PCR, while TCRdb's copy carries only in-frame clones and drops some. Of about a million clones in the sample, about 74% were seen once. The material sequenced was memory CD4+ T cells sorted from blood. The subset was: CD45RA-negative fraction. Receptors originate from a man aged 18 to 30 in good health.

Comments on this clone: It differs at one base from a far larger clone, so likely a read error. Different DNA sequences within this sample yield the same CDR3. The rearrangement links TRBV7-3 to TRBJ1-1; D is uncertain. CDR1 is SGHTA, CDR2 FQGTGA, per germline. The V and J ends lost 0 bases and 1 base respectively, with 3 bases between them. The CDR3 totals 13 residues. CDR3 nucleotide sequence: TGTGCCAGCAGCTTAACAGGGAACACTGAAGCTTTCTTT. Translating it yields CASSLTGNTEAFF.

V gene TRBV28 combines with J gene TRBJ2-7; D might be TRBD1 (6 bases). Germline CDR1 and CDR2: MDHEN and SYDVKM. Between the trimmed V and J ends, which lost 10 bases and 6 bases, there was a span of 25 bases. The CDR3 totals 15 residues. The CDR3 spells CATQERRTRDTEQYF. CDR3 coding DNA: TGTGCCACACAAGAGCGTCGGACAAGGGACACCGAGCAGTACTTC. Looking up the rest from reference TRBV28 and TRBJ2-7 gives the full variable domain: DVKVTQSSRYLVKRTGEKVFLECVQDMDHENMFWYRQDPGLGLRLIYFSYDVKMKEKGDIPEGYSVSREKKERFSLILESASTNQTSMYLCATQERRTRDTEQYFGPGTRLTVT.

With respect to this clone: At the DNA level, this CDR3 is encoded by other sequences in the same sample as well. The chain couples TRBV2 to TRBJ1-1, with 7 nucleotides matching TRBD1. CDR1 and CDR2 from the germline V gene are SNHLY and FYNNEI. V lost 2 bases, J lost 1 base, and 4 bases stayed unmatched. The CDR3 runs to 15 residues. CDR3 amino acids: CASSERAGGNTEAFF. Written as DNA, the CDR3 is TGTGCCAGCAGTGAACGGGCAGGGGGGAACACTGAAGCTTTCTTT.

V usage is TRBV6-1 and J usage is TRBJ2-5; D possibly corresponds to TRBD1 (7 bases). The CDR3 extends over 13 amino acids. Germline V gene sequence: CDR1 MNHNS, CDR2 SASEGT. The germline V and J ends were trimmed by 8 bases and 5 bases, with 15 bases remaining between them. CDR3 amino acids: CASQGGGFETQYF. As DNA, the CDR3 is TGTGCCAGCCAGGGGGGCGGGTTTGAGACCCAGTACTTC.

The rearrangement links TRBV16 to TRBJ1-2; a weak D match, TRBD1 (6 bases). Germline CDR1 is KGHSY and CDR2 is FQNENV. This CDR3 contains 16 residues. Trimming shortened V by 1 base and J by 7 bases, and 19 bases separated the two germline ends. In DNA form, the CDR3 reads TGTGCCAGCAGCCAATTCGACCTCACAGGGTCAGGTGGCTACACCTTC. Protein: CASSQFDLTGSGGYTF.

The gene calls are TRBV2 and TRBJ1-5; TRBD1 aligns across 7 bases. Germline CDR1 and CDR2: SNHLY and FYNNEI. V gave up 7 bases and J gave up 0 bases; unmatched junction bases: 6. The CDR3 runs to 15 residues. The CDR3 DNA reads TGTGCCAGCAATCCGACAGGGTATAGCAATCAGCCCCAGCATTTT. The encoded protein is CASNPTGYSNQPQHF.

V gene TRBV19 combines with J gene TRBJ2-6; 7 positions agree with TRBD1. The CDR3 loop spans 15 amino acids. Looked up from germline, CDR1 is LNHDA and CDR2 is SQIVND (reference sequence). The J segment lost 8 bases and the V segment lost 7 bases, leaving 11 bases of the junction unmatched. For the CDR3, the DNA is TGTGCCAGTACGGGGAAGGGGGCGAATACCAACGTCCTGACTTTC. Translated, it gives CASTGKGANTNVLTF.

This chain links TRBV27 with TRBJ1-5; no definite D call. This CDR3 has 15 residues. Germline CDR1 is MNHEY and CDR2 is SMNVEV (reference sequence). Trimming took off 4 bases at V and 6 bases at J, with 16 bases between the two ends. The CDR3 sequence: CASSSEMRVGQPQHF. In DNA, the CDR3 is TGTGCCAGCAGTTCCGAAATGAGGGTTGGTCAGCCCCAGCATTTT.

This clone turned up a few times. The chain recombines TRBV9 with TRBJ2-1; 10 bases map to TRBD2. The CDR3 sequence is 15 residues long. The V gene end was trimmed by 3 bases and the J gene end by 3 bases; junction bases not matched to a gene: 3. The germline V gene encodes CDR1 SGDLS and CDR2 YYNGEE. CDR3 DNA sequence: TGTGCCAGCAGCGCAACTAGCGGGGACTACAATGAGCAGTTCTTC. Encoded protein: CASSATSGDYNEQFF.

In DNA, the CDR3 is TGTGCCACCAGCAGAGTAGGGGGGTTCGATAATTCACCCCTCCACTTT. Translating gives CATSRVGGFDNSPLHF. V is TRBV15 and J is TRBJ1-6; tentative D call: TRBD1 (6 bases). Germline CDR1 is LNHNV and CDR2 is YYDKDF (reference sequence). The CDR3 spans 16 residues. V shed 1 base and J shed 5 bases, with 12 bases lying between them.

This clone was detected a few times. The gene calls are TRBV2 and TRBJ1-5; D remains unclear. Deletions cut 4 bases from V and 6 bases from J, with 13 bases between. The CDR3 consists of 14 residues. The germline V gene has CDR1 SNHLY and CDR2 FYNNEI. Here the CDR3 DNA reads TGTGCCAGCAGTGTGGACGGATTAATTCAGCCCCAGCATTTT. Amino acids: CASSVDGLIQPQHF.

This clone was recorded a few times. The V and J genes are TRBV5-6 and TRBJ2-7; TRBD1 might be the D (5 bases). The CDR3 is 13 residues long. V lost 5 bases and J 4 bases, leaving 13 bases between the germline ends. Per germline, CDR1 SGHDT and CDR2 YYEEEE. The CDR3 region has the DNA TGTGCCAGCAGTCAAATTTCAGGGTACGAGCAGTACTTC. This sequence encodes CASSQISGYEQYF.

Concerning this clone itself: This sample also contains other DNA sequences that code for the same CDR3. The V gene is TRBV30, the J gene TRBJ2-7; D call uncertain. CDR1 GTSNPN and CDR2 SVGIG come from the germline V gene (reference sequence). The CDR3 is 12 residues long. Trimming removed 2 bases at V and 0 bases at J, with 5 bases between. The CDR3 loop is CAWSPGSYEQYF. In DNA, the CDR3 is TGTGCCTGGAGTCCAGGCTCCTACGAGCAGTACTTC.

The chain is built from TRBV4-1 and TRBJ2-3; tentative D call: TRBD2 (6 bases). In germline, CDR1 is MGHRA, CDR2 YSYEKL. The CDR3 is 17 amino acids. V lost 3 bases, J lost 5 bases, and 21 bases lay in between. DNA for the CDR3: TGCGCCAGCAGCCATGGGTTCGCGGGCCTGGGGGGAGATACGCAGTATTTT. Translation: CASSHGFAGLGGDTQYF.

This clone was observed a handful of times. The J gene is TRBJ1-1, the V gene TRBV4-1; 8 bases align to TRBD1. Germline assignment: CDR1 MGHRA and CDR2 YSYEKL. CDR3 length: 14 residues. V lost 4 bases, J lost 1 base, and 2 bases stayed unmatched. The chain's CDR3 is CASSLGQGNTEAFF. The CDR3 DNA reads TGCGCCAGCAGCCTTGGACAGGGGAACACTGAAGCTTTCTTT.

V is TRBV19 and J is TRBJ2-3, with D possibly being TRBD2 (5 bases). Germline V gives CDR1 LNHDA, CDR2 SQIVND (reference sequence). V was clipped by 3 bases and J by 5 bases, with 12 bases between them. This CDR3 is 14 amino acids long. The chain's CDR3 is CASSMGRSGDTQYF. As DNA, the CDR3 is TGTGCCAGTAGTATGGGGAGAAGTGGAGATACGCAGTATTTT.